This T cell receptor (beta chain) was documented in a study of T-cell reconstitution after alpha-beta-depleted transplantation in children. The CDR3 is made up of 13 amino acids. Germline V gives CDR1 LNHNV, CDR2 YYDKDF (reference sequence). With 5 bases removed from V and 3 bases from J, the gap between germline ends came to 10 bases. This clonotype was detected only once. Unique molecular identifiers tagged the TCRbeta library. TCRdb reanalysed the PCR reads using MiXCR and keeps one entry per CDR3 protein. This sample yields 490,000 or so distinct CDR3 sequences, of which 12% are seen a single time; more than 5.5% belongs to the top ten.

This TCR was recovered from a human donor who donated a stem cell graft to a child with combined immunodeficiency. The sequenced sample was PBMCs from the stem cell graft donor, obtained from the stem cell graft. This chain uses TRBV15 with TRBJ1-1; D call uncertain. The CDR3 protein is CATSGPRDTEAFF. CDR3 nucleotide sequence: TGTGCCACCAGCGGCCCCCGGGACACTGAAGCTTTCTTT.